This TCR beta chain was recovered during a study of blood T cell repertoires in COVID-19. Looking at the study overall: Samples representing acute and convalescent COVID-19 were sourced from the United States, Italy and Spain.

This table comes from immunoSEQ multiplex PCR, and its TCRdb copy is limited to in-frame clones, with some not included. The sample records some 200,000 clones, around 87% being singletons. The TCR was taken from a woman between 65 and 79 years old with COVID-19, enrolled during active disease. The sequencing input was peripheral blood.

CDR3 sequence: CAISRGGQGTYEQYF. The DNA for the CDR3 is TGTGCCATCAGTCGTGGAGGACAGGGGACCTACGAGCAGTACTTC. The rearrangement links TRBV10-3 to TRBJ2-7; 9 positions agree with TRBD1. V dropped 5 bases and J dropped 2; count of bases not matched to a gene: 7. Germline CDR1 reads ENHRY; CDR2 reads SYGVKD. This CDR3 comprises 15 residues.